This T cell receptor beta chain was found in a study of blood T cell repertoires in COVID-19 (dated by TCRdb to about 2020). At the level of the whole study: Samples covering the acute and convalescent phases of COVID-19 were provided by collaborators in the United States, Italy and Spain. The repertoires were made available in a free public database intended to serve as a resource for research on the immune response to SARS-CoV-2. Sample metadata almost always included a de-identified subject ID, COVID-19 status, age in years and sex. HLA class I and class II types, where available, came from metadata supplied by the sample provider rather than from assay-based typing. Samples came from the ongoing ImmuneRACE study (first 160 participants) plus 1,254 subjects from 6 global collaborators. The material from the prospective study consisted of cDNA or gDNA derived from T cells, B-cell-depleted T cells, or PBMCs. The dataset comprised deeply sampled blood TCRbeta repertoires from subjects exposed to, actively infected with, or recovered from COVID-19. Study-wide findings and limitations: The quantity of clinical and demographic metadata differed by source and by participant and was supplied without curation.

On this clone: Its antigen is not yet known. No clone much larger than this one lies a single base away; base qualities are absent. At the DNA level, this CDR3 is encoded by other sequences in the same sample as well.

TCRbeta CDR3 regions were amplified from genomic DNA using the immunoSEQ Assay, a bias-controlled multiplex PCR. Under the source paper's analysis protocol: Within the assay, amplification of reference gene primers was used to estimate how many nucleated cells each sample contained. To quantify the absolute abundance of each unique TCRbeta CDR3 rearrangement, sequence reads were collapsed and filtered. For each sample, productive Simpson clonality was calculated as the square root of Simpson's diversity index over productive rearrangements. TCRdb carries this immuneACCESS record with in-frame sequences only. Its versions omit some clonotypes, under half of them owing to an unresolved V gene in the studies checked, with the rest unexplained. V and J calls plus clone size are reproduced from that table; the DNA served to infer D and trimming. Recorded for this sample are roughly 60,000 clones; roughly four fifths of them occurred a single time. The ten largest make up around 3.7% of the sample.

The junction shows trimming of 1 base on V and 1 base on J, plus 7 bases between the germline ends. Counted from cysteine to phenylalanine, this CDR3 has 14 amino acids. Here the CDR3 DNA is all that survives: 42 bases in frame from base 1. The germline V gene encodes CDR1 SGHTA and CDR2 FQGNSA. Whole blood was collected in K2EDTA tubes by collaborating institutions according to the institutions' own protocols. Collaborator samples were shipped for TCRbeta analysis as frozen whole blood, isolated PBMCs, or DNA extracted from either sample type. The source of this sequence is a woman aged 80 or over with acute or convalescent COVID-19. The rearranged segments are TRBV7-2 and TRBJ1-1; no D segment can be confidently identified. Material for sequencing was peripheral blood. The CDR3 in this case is CASSLGLRNTEAFF. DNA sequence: TGTGCCAGCAGCTTAGGCCTCAGGAACACTGAAGCTTTCTTT.